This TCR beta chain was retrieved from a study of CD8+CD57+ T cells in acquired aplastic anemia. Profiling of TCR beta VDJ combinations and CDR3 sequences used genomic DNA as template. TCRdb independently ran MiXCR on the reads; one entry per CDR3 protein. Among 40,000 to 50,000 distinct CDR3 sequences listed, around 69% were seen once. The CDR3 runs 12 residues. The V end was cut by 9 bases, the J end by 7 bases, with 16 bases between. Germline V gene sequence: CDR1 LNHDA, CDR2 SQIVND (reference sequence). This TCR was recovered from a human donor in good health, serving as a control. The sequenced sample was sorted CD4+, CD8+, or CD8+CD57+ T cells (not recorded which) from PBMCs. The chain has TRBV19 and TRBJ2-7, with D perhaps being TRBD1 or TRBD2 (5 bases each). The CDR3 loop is CASSWGSGEQYF. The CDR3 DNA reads TGTGCCAGCTCTTGGGGGTCGGGAGAGCAGTACTTC.